These 5 T cell receptor beta chains were sequenced from one sample in a study of shared clonotypes between healthy human individuals. Sequenced by immunoSEQ multiplex PCR; TCRdb stores in-frame clones only, minus some. The data show about 2.3 million clones, more than 80% seen once. The source material was naive CD4+ T cells from PBMCs. Subset described: CD45RA+ positively selected. The receptors were gathered from a man aged 18 to 30 in good health. Some clones in this sample may be carry-over from other donors' samples.

The genes are TRBV14 and TRBJ2-5, with no clear D. From germline, CDR1 is SGHDN and CDR2 FVKESK. The V gene lost 0 bases and the J gene lost 5 bases, with 16 bases spanning the gap. The CDR3 runs to 16 residues. The CDR3 reads CASSQEGMGFRETQYF. CDR3 in DNA: TGTGCCAGCAGCCAAGAGGGAATGGGATTTAGGGAGACCCAGTACTTC.

This rearrangement joins TRBV5-5 to TRBJ2-1; 7 positions match TRBD2. Germline assignment: CDR1 SGHKS and CDR2 YYEKEE (reference sequence). Germline trimming cut 4 bases from V and 2 bases from J; bases unmatched to any gene: 9. The CDR3 loop spans 16 amino acids. CDR3 sequence: CASSRSGPSPYNEQFF. As DNA, the CDR3 is TGTGCCAGCAGCCGTAGCGGGCCCAGCCCCTACAATGAGCAGTTCTTC.

The chain uses TRBV5-1 and TRBJ2-7, with TRBD1 as a possible D gene (6 bases). V lost 4 bases and J 3 bases, leaving 14 bases between the germline ends. Germline assignment: CDR1 SGHRS and CDR2 YFSETQ. This CDR3 has 14 residues. CDR3 sequence reads: CASSPTLGGYEQYF. The CDR3 DNA is TGCGCCAGCAGCCCGACTTTAGGGGGCTACGAGCAGTACTTC.

V is TRBV2 and J is TRBJ1-4, with a weak D call TRBD1 (6 bases). The CDR3 contains 13 residues. Between the trimmed V and J ends, which lost 7 bases and 4 bases, there was a span of 10 bases. From germline, CDR1 is SNHLY and CDR2 FYNNEI. In nucleotides, the CDR3 is TGTGCCAGCAAGGGGGATGGTAATGAAAAACTGTTTTTT. Its protein is CASKGDGNEKLFF.

The CDR3 DNA reads TGTGCCATCAGTGAGATTGGACAGAGCCCCTACGAGCAGTACTTC. This encodes CAISEIGQSPYEQYF. The V call is TRBV10-3, the J call TRBJ2-7; a possible D gene is TRBD1 (6 bases). Germline CDR1 reads ENHRY; CDR2 reads SYGVKD. V lost 2 bases and J 2 bases, leaving 13 bases between the germline ends. The CDR3 consists of 15 residues.